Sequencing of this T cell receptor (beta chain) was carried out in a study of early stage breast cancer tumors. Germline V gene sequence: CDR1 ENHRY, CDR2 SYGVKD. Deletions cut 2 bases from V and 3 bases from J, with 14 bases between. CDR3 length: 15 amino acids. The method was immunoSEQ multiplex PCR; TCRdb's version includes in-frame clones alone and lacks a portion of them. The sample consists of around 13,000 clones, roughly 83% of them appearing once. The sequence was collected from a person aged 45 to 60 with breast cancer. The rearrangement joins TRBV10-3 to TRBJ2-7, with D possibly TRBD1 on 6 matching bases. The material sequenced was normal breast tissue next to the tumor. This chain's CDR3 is CAISERLGGHYEQYF. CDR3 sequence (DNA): TGTGCCATCAGTGAGCGGTTAGGGGGACACTACGAGCAGTACTTC.